Following are 17 T cell receptor beta chains from one sample sequenced in a study of identical twins. Each CDR3 protein gets one entry after TCRdb re-called the 5' RACE reads with MiXCR. This table holds about 520,000 distinct CDR3 sequences, about 20% found once. These data also formed part of another study, on T cells expressing NK-cell markers.

Sequencing was performed on CD4+ T cells sorted from blood. Every receptor here comes from a woman between 18 and 29 years old in good health.

The chain carries TRBV5-1 and TRBJ2-1; 13 bases are shared with TRBD2. With 0 bases clipped from V and 3 bases from J, the junction kept 9 bases outside the gene matches. CDR1 and CDR2 (germline): SGHRS, YFSETQ. The CDR3 covers 19 residues. The chain's CDR3 is CASSLGLAGGPGFYNEQFF. The CDR3 DNA is TGCGCCAGCAGCTTGGGACTAGCGGGAGGCCCGGGGTTCTACAATGAGCAGTTCTTC.

This clonotype appeared a few times. This chain connects TRBV20-1 to TRBJ2-4, with a possible D match to TRBD1 (5 bases). The V and J ends lost 4 bases and 4 bases respectively, with 14 bases between them. The V gene's germline CDR1 is DFQATT and CDR2 SNEGSKA (reference sequence). This CDR3 has 14 residues. The CDR3 is CSATKQVPKNIQYF. The DNA for the CDR3 is TGCAGTGCTACAAAACAGGTTCCGAAAAACATTCAGTACTTC.

As to this clonotype: A clone one base away is much larger, so this may be a read error. The chain employs TRBV10-2 and TRBJ2-2, with D perhaps TRBD1 (5 bases). V lost 5 bases and J lost 10, with 14 bases in between. Germline CDR1 is WSHSY and CDR2 is SAAADI. This CDR3 is 13 amino acids long. The CDR3 DNA is TGCGCCAGCAGTCCCAGGGTCGTCGAGGAGCTGTTTTTT. Amino acid sequence: CASSPRVVEELFF.

The gene calls are TRBV29-1 and TRBJ2-5, with TRBD2 identical over 14 bases. J gave up 5 bases and V 7 bases, and 6 bases lay outside the gene matches. The length of the CDR3 is 14 residues. Germline V gene lookup returns CDR1 SQVTM and CDR2 ANQGSEA. DNA for the CDR3: TGCAGCGGTGGACTAGCGGGAGGATTGGAGACCCAGTACTTC. It translates to CSGGLAGGLETQYF.

At least ten counts were recorded for this clonotype. V gene TRBV7-9 combines with J gene TRBJ1-2; possibly TRBD1 for D (5 bases). The germline V gene has CDR1 SEHNR and CDR2 FQNEAQ (reference sequence). The CDR3 spans 13 residues. V lost 5 bases, J lost 3 bases, and 10 bases lay in between. The CDR3 coding sequence is TGTGCCAGCAGCCTCGGGACGGACTATGGCTACACCTTC. Translated: CASSLGTDYGYTF.

This clonotype has just a few counts. The chain is built from TRBV12-3 or TRBV12-4 and TRBJ2-1; TRBD1 matches 7 bases. The CDR3 spans 16 residues. V lost 5 bases and J lost 1; bases outside the gene matches: 8. In DNA, the CDR3 is TGTGCCAGCAGTATTCGGACAGGCATTTCCTACAATGAGCAGTTCTTC. Translating it yields CASSIRTGISYNEQFF.

A few counts support this clonotype. This rearrangement joins TRBV4-2 to TRBJ2-1; 10 positions agree with TRBD2. This CDR3 comprises 15 residues. V lost 5 bases, J lost 9 bases, and 10 bases stayed unmatched. Per germline, CDR1 LGHNA and CDR2 YNFKEQ. CDR3 coding DNA: TGTGCCAGCAGCTCCTCAGCGGGGGGGCAGGGTGAGCAGTTCTTC. This encodes CASSSSAGGQGEQFF.

The table lists this clonotype with a few counts. This chain uses TRBV12-3 or TRBV12-4 with TRBJ2-1, with 8 bases aligning to TRBD2. V gave up 3 bases and J gave up 9 bases; unmatched junction bases: 7. CDR3 size: 14 residues. The CDR3 is CASSLREAFGEQFF. CDR3 coding DNA: TGTGCCAGCAGTTTGCGGGAGGCCTTCGGTGAGCAGTTCTTC.

This clonotype has more than one count but fewer than ten. This chain connects TRBV20-1 to TRBJ2-7, with 9 bases lining up with TRBD2. CDR1 DFQATT and CDR2 SNEGSKA come from the germline V gene (reference sequence). The trim removed 7 bases at V and 0 bases at J, leaving 7 bases unmatched. This CDR3 comprises 14 residues. CDR3 DNA: TGCAGTGGTAAGAGACTAGCGGACTCCTACGAGCAGTACTTC. It translates to CSGKRLADSYEQYF.

This sequence joins TRBV12-3 or TRBV12-4 and TRBJ2-5; D may correspond to TRBD1 or TRBD2 (5 bases each). This CDR3 comprises 14 residues. Trimming took off 5 bases at V and 1 base at J, with 11 bases between the two ends. In DNA form, the CDR3 reads TGTGCCAGCAGTAGAGGGGCAGGCCAAGAGACCCAGTACTTC. The encoded protein is CASSRGAGQETQYF.

The table lists this clonotype with a few counts. The V call is TRBV29-1, the J call TRBJ1-4; maybe TRBD1 (6 bases). The CDR3 covers 14 residues. The germline V and J ends were trimmed by 1 base and 8 bases, with 14 bases remaining between them. Germline CDR1 and CDR2: SQVTM and ANQGSEA. The CDR3 spells CSVEGQGLGEKLFF. For the CDR3, the DNA is TGCAGCGTTGAAGGGCAGGGGTTGGGCGAAAAACTGTTTTTT. Supplemented by reference TRBV29-1 and TRBJ1-4, the full variable domain reads SAVISQKPSRDICQRGTSLTIQCQVDSQVTMMFWYRQQPGQSLTLIATANQGSEATYESGFVIDKFPISRPNLTFSTLTVSNMSPEDSSIYLCSVEGQGLGEKLFFGSGTQLSVL.

In its sample, this clonotype was seen a few times. V and J are TRBV5-1 and TRBJ1-2; the match to TRBD1 covers 9 bases. Germline V gene data show CDR1 as SGHRS and CDR2 as YFSETQ. This CDR3 comprises 15 residues. V lost 4 bases and J lost 4; bases outside the gene matches: 8. The CDR3 here is CASSPRTGDGYGYTF. The CDR3 nucleotides read TGCGCCAGCAGCCCACGGACAGGGGACGGCTATGGCTACACCTTC.

This clonotype came up many times. The chain joins TRBV15 to TRBJ2-1; 10 nucleotides agree with TRBD2. The germline gives CDR1 LNHNV, CDR2 YYDKDF (reference sequence). The CDR3 has 19 amino acids. V lost 3 bases, J lost 1 base, and 12 bases stayed unmatched. In DNA, the CDR3 is TGTGCCACCAGCAGGGAAGCGGGAGGGCATGGAAGGTCCTACAATGAGCAGTTCTTC. This translates into CATSREAGGHGRSYNEQFF.

The chain links TRBV15 to TRBJ1-2; possible D gene TRBD1, 5 bases. The length of the CDR3 is 14 residues. The germline CDR1 and CDR2 sequences are LNHNV and YYDKDF (reference sequence). V lost 0 bases and J 7 bases, leaving 12 bases between the germline ends. The CDR3 coding sequence is TGTGCCACCAGCAGAGATCAGACGCAGGGTGGCTACACCTTC. Translated: CATSRDQTQGGYTF.

This clonotype was recorded a few times. This rearrangement joins TRBV6-5 to TRBJ2-7, with D perhaps matching TRBD1 (6 bases). Germline lookup yields CDR1 MNHEY and CDR2 SVGAGI. V was trimmed by 0 bases and J by 1 base, leaving 10 bases between them. This CDR3 has 15 residues. CDR3 in amino acids: CASSYSRGQSYEQYF. The CDR3 nucleotides read TGTGCCAGCAGTTACTCGAGAGGACAGTCCTACGAGCAGTACTTC.

The chain combines TRBV4-1 with TRBJ2-7, with D perhaps TRBD1 or TRBD2 (5 bases each). This CDR3 has 18 residues. V was clipped by 2 bases and J by 0 bases, with 20 bases between them. Looked up from germline, CDR1 is MGHRA and CDR2 is YSYEKL. The CDR3 DNA follows: TGCGCCAGCAGCCAACATCCTCACACGGGACGGATCTCCTACGAGCAGTACTTC. The encoded protein is CASSQHPHTGRISYEQYF.

This clonotype was seen a handful of times. The J gene is TRBJ1-1, the V gene TRBV18; no definite D call. CDR3 size: 13 residues. The V and J ends lost 8 bases and 0 bases respectively, with 10 bases between them. Germline V gives CDR1 KGHSH, CDR2 LQKENI. In DNA, the CDR3 is TGTGCCAGCCGGCGAAGTGTGAACACTGAAGCTTTCTTT. This encodes CASRRSVNTEAFF.